This entry lists 11 T cell receptor beta chains sequenced from one sample in a study of cytomegalovirus exposure and HLA in healthy donors. In the PCR, 60 Vbeta and 13 Jbeta primers were used. The data were produced by immunoSEQ multiplex PCR, yet TCRdb's version contains in-frame clones alone and is incomplete. The table shows 25,000 to 35,000 clones, with about 87% occurring only once. Sequences were obtained from PBMCs. All receptors derive from a boy younger than 18 in good health and CMV-seronegative.

J is TRBJ2-5 and V is TRBV27; D unresolved. CDR3 length: 13 amino acids. V lost 6 bases, J lost 1 base, and 9 bases lay in between. Germline lookup yields CDR1 MNHEY and CDR2 SMNVEV (reference sequence). CDR3 in amino acids: CASSSHGQETQYF. The CDR3 coding sequence is TGTGCCAGCAGCTCACATGGCCAAGAGACCCAGTACTTC.

The chain couples TRBV29-1 to TRBJ2-7, with 7 bases lining up with TRBD1. Germline V CDR1 and CDR2: SQVTM, ANQGSEA. CDR3 length equals 13 residues. The V gene end was trimmed by 7 bases and the J gene end by 0 bases; junction bases not matched to a gene: 6. The CDR3 bases are TGCAGCGCTGAGACAGGGAGCTCCTACGAGCAGTACTTC. Translating gives CSAETGSSYEQYF.

The chain links TRBV4-2 to TRBJ2-5, with 10 bases identical to TRBD2. After removal of 3 bases from V and 0 bases from J, the junction contained 4 bases not matched to a gene. The CDR3 has 16 residues. The germline V gene encodes CDR1 LGHNA and CDR2 YNFKEQ. CDR3 region: CASSQEAGGYQETQYF. The CDR3 DNA follows: TGTGCCAGCAGCCAGGAAGCGGGGGGGTACCAAGAGACCCAGTACTTC.

The table lists this clone with a few counts. The chain couples TRBV4-1 to TRBJ2-7; 9 bases line up with TRBD1. This CDR3 is 15 amino acids long. CDR1 is MGHRA, CDR2 YSYEKL, per germline. The trim removed 1 base at V and 4 bases at J, leaving 5 bases unmatched. The CDR3 region has the DNA TGCGCCAGCAGCCAAGCCGGGACAGGGATTTACGAGCAGTACTTC. It codes for CASSQAGTGIYEQYF.

This chain joins TRBV5-1 and TRBJ1-4, with 10 bases identical to TRBD1. The length of the CDR3 is 15 residues. Trimming at V came to 4 bases and at J to 8 bases, leaving 8 bases not matched to a gene. The germline V gene encodes CDR1 SGHRS and CDR2 YFSETQ. In nucleotides, the CDR3 is TGCGCCAGCAGCCTTCAGACAGGGGGCCAGGAAAAACTGTTTTTT. Translating it yields CASSLQTGGQEKLFF.

The chain links TRBV19 to TRBJ2-5; D unresolved. The J call may be wrong; the DNA end is better matched by TRBJ2-7. Germline assignment: CDR1 LNHDA and CDR2 SQIVND (reference sequence). CDR3 size: 14 residues. CDR3 nucleotides: TGTGCCAGTAGTATAAAAAGAAGCTCCTACGAGCAGTACTTC. It specifies CASSIKRSSYEQYF.

This chain uses TRBV5-8 with TRBJ2-2, with D tentatively TRBD1 (6 bases). There are 18 residues in the CDR3. Trimming pared 1 base from V and 4 bases from J, leaving 20 bases between. CDR1 and CDR2 from the germline V gene are SGHTS and YDEGEE. The CDR3 DNA reads TGTGCCAGCAGCTTGACGCCAGGGGATCGGGGAGCCACCGGGGAGCTGTTTTTT. Protein product: CASSLTPGDRGATGELFF. Full variable domain (outside the CDR3, taken from reference TRBV5-8 and TRBJ2-2): EAGVTQSPTHLIKTRGQQATLRCSPISGHTSVYWYQQALGLGLQFLLWYDEGEERNRGNFPPRFSGRQFPNYSSELNVNALELEDSALYLCASSLTPGDRGATGELFFGEGSRLTVL.

The CDR3 DNA reads TGTGCCAGCATCGTAGCTAGCGGGGGCCACCACCCGAGCACAGATACGCAGTATTTT. Translated: CASIVASGGHHPSTDTQYF. The chain uses TRBV21-1 and TRBJ2-3; TRBD2 is the table's D call and was not checked against the DNA. TRBV21-1 is annotated as a pseudogene. This CDR3 comprises 19 residues.

The chain combines TRBV5-6 with TRBJ2-3; 7 positions agree with TRBD2. Germline V gene data show CDR1 as SGHDT and CDR2 as YYEEEE. CDR3 length: 14 amino acids. The V gene end was trimmed by 4 bases and the J gene end by 0 bases; junction bases not matched to a gene: 2. CDR3 nucleotides: TGTGCCAGCAGCCGGGACTACAGCACAGATACGCAGTATTTT. It specifies CASSRDYSTDTQYF.

V and J are TRBV6-4 and TRBJ2-3, with TRBD1 matching 9 bases. Unmatched junction bases numbered 3, after V lost 3 bases and J lost 2 bases. Germline V gene data show CDR1 as MRHNA and CDR2 as SNTAGT. The CDR3 totals 15 residues. Here the CDR3 reads CASSEGDRATDTQYF. For the CDR3, the DNA is TGTGCCAGCAGTGAGGGGGACAGGGCCACAGATACGCAGTATTTT.

J is TRBJ1-1 and V is TRBV27, with a possible D match to TRBD1 (6 bases). V lost 5 bases, J lost 3 bases, and 16 bases lay in between. The CDR3 runs 15 residues. The germline CDR1 and CDR2 sequences are MNHEY and SMNVEV (reference sequence). CDR3 protein: CASSAPPGGDTEAFF. The CDR3, as DNA: TGTGCCAGCAGTGCTCCCCCTGGGGGCGACACTGAAGCTTTCTTT.